The subject of this entry is one T cell receptor beta chain. Antigen: not known. The length of the CDR3 is 13 residues. V was cut by 2 bases and J by 5 bases, with 13 bases left in between. Germline V gene data show CDR1 as GTSNPN and CDR2 as SVGIG (reference sequence). The data were obtained in a study of OX40 agonist ivuxolimab in advanced cancers. The assay was immunoSEQ multiplex PCR, and TCRdb's table has in-frame clones only and misses some. The sample consists of roughly 70,000 clones, approximately 80% of them appearing once. Whole-study results and caveats: Some nonresponders additionally presented with little normalized T-cell clonal expansion. CD8+ T cells (on average) carried more expanded clones than CD4+ T cells. With doses of 0.1 to 3.0 mg/kg, CD4+ and CD8+ blood T cells had undergone clonal expansion by week 6.

Excluded were patients having autoimmune disease history or systemic immunosuppression. The chain has TRBV30 and TRBJ2-7, with TRBD2 as a possible D gene (6 bases). The receptor comes from an adult with an advanced solid tumor such as melanoma, head and neck, liver or kidney cancer. The input for sequencing was CD4+ or CD8+ T cells sorted from blood, taken in a trial of the OX40 agonist ivuxolimab. CDR3 loop: CAWSTGEFDEQYV. For the CDR3, the DNA is TGTGCCTGGAGTACGGGGGAATTCGACGAGCAGTACGTC.